This TCR beta chain was observed in a study of blood T cell repertoires in COVID-19. Across the whole study: The origin of the acute and convalescent COVID-19 samples was the United States, Italy and Spain. The analysed material was cDNA or gDNA that came from T cells, B-cell-depleted T cells, or PBMCs.

V gave up 2 bases and J gave up 0 bases, with 19 bases separating them. This CDR3 has 18 amino acids. Germline CDR1 MDHEN, CDR2 SYDVKM. Original processing methods: Amplification of reference gene primers was used by the study to estimate nucleated cell counts. Some clones are missing from TCRdb's copy, which holds only in-frame ones; the method was immunoSEQ multiplex PCR. V and J calls and clone size follow that table, whereas D and trimming were derived from the DNA. Here the sample spans about 230,000 clones, about 84% being singletons. This chain links TRBV28 with TRBJ1-1; tentatively, D is TRBD1 (6 bases). This TCR was sampled from an elderly woman with acute or convalescent COVID-19. Sequencing was done on a sample of peripheral blood. The CDR3 DNA reads TGTGCCAGCAGTTTAGGCGTGCTAACAGGGCGCATGAACACTGAAGCTTTCTTT. As protein: CASSLGVLTGRMNTEAFF.